The 9 T cell receptor beta chains below all came from one sample that was sequenced in a study of molecular identifiers for immune sequencing clone quantification. TCRdb itself ran the PCR reads through MiXCR, one entry per CDR3 protein. The sample includes 40,000 to 45,000 distinct CDR3 sequences, about 19% seen only once; the top ten take under 1.3%. Sequencing was performed on naive CD8+ T cells from blood, with Jurkat cell RNA spiked in. Subset meaning: FACS-sorted CD8+CD4-CCR7+CD45RA+ naive T cells. The receptor source for this set is a human donor in good health. Some libraries in this study had Jurkat cell RNA spiked in.

In this sample, this clonotype turned up many times. This chain joins TRBV27 and TRBJ2-4; D remains ambiguous. Per the germline V gene, CDR1 is MNHEY and CDR2 is SMNVEV (reference sequence). Deletions cut 5 bases from V and 1 base from J, with 12 bases between. The CDR3 extends over 15 amino acids. This CDR3 reads CASSPLDGAKNIQYF. The DNA of the CDR3 is TGTGCCAGCAGTCCCCTTGACGGGGCCAAAAACATTCAGTACTTC.

This clonotype was counted ten times or more. The chain employs TRBV7-6 and TRBJ2-3, with D uncertain. The CDR3 loop spans 13 amino acids. Per germline, CDR1 SGHVS and CDR2 FNYEAQ. Trimming left V 2 bases short and J 5 bases short, with 8 bases between. The CDR3 DNA reads as TGTGCCAGCAGCTTATCATTGGGAGATACGCAGTATTTT. This encodes CASSLSLGDTQYF.

This clonotype was observed many times. V is TRBV27 and J is TRBJ2-1, with 11 bases lining up with TRBD2. The CDR3 length is 17 residues. J was trimmed by 1 base and V by 2 bases; bases with no gene match: 4. The germline V gene has CDR1 MNHEY and CDR2 SMNVEV (reference sequence). CDR3 in amino acids: CASSLVAGGISYNEQFF. CDR3 DNA sequence: TGTGCCAGCAGTTTAGTAGCGGGGGGGATTTCCTACAATGAGCAGTTCTTC.

The rearrangement uses TRBV4-1 and TRBJ1-1, with D uncertain. The CDR3 is 16 residues long. The V and J ends lost 4 bases and 5 bases respectively, with 20 bases between them. In germline, CDR1 is MGHRA, CDR2 YSYEKL. The CDR3 DNA reads as TGCGCCAGCAGCCGAGATCCGACATGGGCGAGAACTGAAGCTTTCTTT. The encoded protein is CASSRDPTWARTEAFF.

This sequence joins TRBV6-6 and TRBJ1-1, with no clear D. With 7 bases removed from V and 1 base from J, the gap between germline ends came to 19 bases. The CDR3 is made up of 16 amino acids. Germline CDR1 and CDR2: MNHNY and SVGAGI (reference sequence). The CDR3 spells CASIITRSRTNTEAFF. CDR3 in DNA: TGTGCCAGCATAATCACGCGGAGCCGTACGAACACTGAAGCTTTCTTT.

This clonotype has at least ten counts. The gene calls are TRBV20-1 and TRBJ2-2; D ambiguous. Germline CDR1 is DFQATT and CDR2 is SNEGSKA (reference sequence). The CDR3 totals 15 residues. V was pared by 2 bases and J by 1 base, with 11 bases between. In DNA, the CDR3 is TGCAGTGCTAGATCATTAACCCGGAACACCGGGGAGCTGTTTTTT. This sequence encodes CSARSLTRNTGELFF.

Details on this clonotype: This may be a read error: a much more frequent sequence differs by one nucleotide. The genes are TRBV7-9 and TRBJ2-5; D could derive from TRBD1 or TRBD2 (5 bases each). The CDR3 contains 14 residues. The germline V gene encodes CDR1 SEHNR and CDR2 FQNEAQ (reference sequence). In DNA, the CDR3 is TGTGCCAGCAGCCCCGGACAAGGATGGGAGACCCGGTACTTC. It encodes CASSPGQGWETRYF.

This clonotype was counted once. This clone may be a read error of a much larger clone one base away. This sequence joins TRBV27 and TRBJ1-6, with D possibly being TRBD1 (5 bases). Deletions cut 2 bases from V and 13 bases from J, with 21 bases between. This CDR3 comprises 16 residues. In germline, CDR1 is MNHEY, CDR2 SMNVEV (reference sequence). For the CDR3, the DNA is TGTGCCAGCAGTTTACTATCCGACTTCCGAGGGGCCCCCCTCCACTTT. Protein: CASSLLSDFRGAPLHF.

Many counts were recorded for this clonotype. The chain employs TRBV12-3 or TRBV12-4 and TRBJ1-1, with a weak D call TRBD1 (5 bases). The CDR3 is made up of 14 amino acids. Trimming left V 4 bases short and J 1 base short, with 10 bases between. In nucleotides, the CDR3 is TGTGCCAGCAGTTCTCCACAGGAGAACACTGAAGCTTTCTTT. Translated: CASSSPQENTEAFF.